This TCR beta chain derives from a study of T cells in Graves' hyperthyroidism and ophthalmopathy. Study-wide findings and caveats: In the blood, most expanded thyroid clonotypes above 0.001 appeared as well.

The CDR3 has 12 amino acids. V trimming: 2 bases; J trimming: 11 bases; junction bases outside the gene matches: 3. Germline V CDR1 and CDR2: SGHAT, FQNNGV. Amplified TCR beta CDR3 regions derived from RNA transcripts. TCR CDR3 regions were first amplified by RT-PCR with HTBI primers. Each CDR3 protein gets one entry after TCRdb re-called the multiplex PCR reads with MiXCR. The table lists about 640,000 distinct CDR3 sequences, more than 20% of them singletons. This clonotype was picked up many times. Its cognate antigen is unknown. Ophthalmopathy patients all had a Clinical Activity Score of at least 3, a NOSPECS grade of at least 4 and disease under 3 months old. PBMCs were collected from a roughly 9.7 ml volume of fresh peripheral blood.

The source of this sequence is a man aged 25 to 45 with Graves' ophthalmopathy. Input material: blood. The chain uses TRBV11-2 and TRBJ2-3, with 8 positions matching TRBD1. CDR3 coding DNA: TGTGCCAGCAGCTTACAGGGGGCTGTGCAGTATTTT. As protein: CASSLQGAVQYF.